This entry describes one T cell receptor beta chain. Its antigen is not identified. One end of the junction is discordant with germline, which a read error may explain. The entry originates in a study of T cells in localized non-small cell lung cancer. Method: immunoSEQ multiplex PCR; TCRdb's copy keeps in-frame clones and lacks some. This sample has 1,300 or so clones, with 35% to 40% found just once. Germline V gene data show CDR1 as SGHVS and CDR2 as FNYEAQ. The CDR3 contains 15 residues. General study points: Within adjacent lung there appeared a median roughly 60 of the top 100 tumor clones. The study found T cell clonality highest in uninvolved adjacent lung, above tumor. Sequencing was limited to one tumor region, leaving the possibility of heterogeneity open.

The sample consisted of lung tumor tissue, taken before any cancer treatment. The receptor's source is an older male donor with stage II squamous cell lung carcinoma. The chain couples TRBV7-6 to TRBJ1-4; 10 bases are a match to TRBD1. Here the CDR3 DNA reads TGTGCCAGCAGCTTAGGTGGGACAGGGGATGAAAAATTGTTTTTT. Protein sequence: CASSLGGTGDEKLFF.